This TCR beta chain was obtained from a study of T cell therapy after organ transplantation (dated by TCRdb to between 2019 and 2020). Notes on the research overall: Autologous CMV-specific T cells, expanded in vitro for two to three weeks with a peptide pool of 30 HLA class I and II CMV epitopes, were used as therapy products. Patients were given up to 6 doses of T cells at 2-week intervals and were followed for 29 weeks after finishing therapy. Among the approximately 10 patients, eight were classed as clinical responders, while two were classed as nonresponders. A median of 1.92 x 10^8 CMV-specific T cells was administered to patients across 2 to 6 intravenous infusions. Long-term post-therapy blood samples were obtained 20 to 29 weeks after therapy was completed. A follow-up TRBV repertoire analysis was performed on an open-label phase I trial of autologous CMV-specific adoptive T cell therapy in solid-organ transplant recipients. Only about 85% of the 10 patients had long-term post-therapy samples available.

Using the immunoSEQ two-step, bias-controlled multiplex PCR assay, TRB CDR3 regions were amplified from genomic DNA. An Illumina NextSeq 500 was used to sequence the CDR3 libraries. From the authors' description of their analysis: The immunoSEQ Analyzer platform was used for the initial alignment and bioinformatics, which included bias normalization against synthetic CDR3 analogs. V, D and J gene annotation followed the IMGT database definitions. Further TRBV analyses used VDJtools version 1.1.10 and the R package tcR version 2.2.1.11 with default settings. GLIPH analysis was performed with version 1.0 using default settings. To test for significant clonotype frequency changes in CDR3 sequences with at least 5 reads, a 2-sided binomial test with Benjamini-Hochberg correction (alpha = 0.01) was used. In its TCRdb copy, this immuneACCESS table keeps in-frame sequences only and misses some clones. Where compared with another copy, unresolved V genes explain less than half of these, and the others have no known cause. The V and J calls and the clone size are those of that table, but D and trimming were determined from the DNA. Present in this sample are roughly 20,000 clones, 84% of which were seen just once. The top ten hold 35% to 40% of the sample.

The meaning of the sample's time point label: 20-29 weeks after completion of therapy. The patients had received solid-organ transplants and had drug-resistant/recurrent cytomegalovirus. Fewer than eleven of the trial participants were picked for repertoire analysis depending on whether post-therapy peripheral blood mononuclear cells were available. A BD FACSAria III was used to sort viable CD3+CD8+CD4- lymphocytes from PBMCs. The Qiagen DNeasy Kit was used to extract genomic DNA from sorted cells. The paper as a whole reports these results and caveats: Reduced sample coverage from poor CD8+ T cell yield may be reflected in the few expansions detected in nonresponders. Because the cohort was small, confounders such as concurrent antirejection and antiviral medications could not be assessed. The fold change in CD8 clonality after therapy was inversely correlated with pretherapy clonality, which suggests that less biased repertoires were more open to remodeling. Nonresponders showed marked pretherapy clonal expansions with minimal repertoire change after therapy. Reconstitution after therapy appeared to involve both transferred clonotypes and endogenous clonotypes that were not detected in the therapy products.

This clone has more than one count but fewer than ten. Its antigen has not been determined. Base qualities are not at hand, and no much larger clone is one base apart. CDR1 and CDR2, per the germline V gene, are SGHRS and YFSETQ. V was cut back by 3 bases and J by 6 bases, leaving a gap of 12 bases between them. From the cysteine up to the phenylalanine, the CDR3 has a length of 13 residues. The read is trimmed to its CDR3 DNA, 39 bases read in frame from base 1. This receptor chain uses TRBV5-1 and TRBJ1-1; the D gene cannot be resolved reliably. This receptor was obtained from a human patient who had received a solid organ transplant and had CMV disease. Because of the transplant, the T cells may be the graft donor's rather than the patient's own. Sequencing used CD8+ T cells from blood, obtained after autologous CMV-specific T cell therapy. The nucleotide sequence is TGCGCCAGCAGCTCGTTACATAGACCTGAAGCTTTCTTT. It translates as CASSSLHRPEAFF.